This T cell receptor (beta chain) came from a study of vaccination and CD4 T cells after COVID-19. Study in general: Control cultures used a CEFX viral epitope pool, an HIV-1 Nef peptide pool, or no peptide.

Sequenced with the Oncomine TCR Beta short-read assay was DNA taken from cultured CD4+ T cells. TCRdb passed the PCR reads through MiXCR, listing each CDR3 protein once. The table lists over 25,000 distinct CDR3 sequences, about 66% of them singletons. Comments on this clonotype: Its matching antigen is unknown.

Treatment reported: approximately nine-day PBMC culture with coronavirus spike peptide pools or control peptides (ViraFEST assay). After removal of 4 bases from V and 1 base from J, the junction contained 1 base not matched to a gene. Germline V lookup: CDR1 DFQATT, CDR2 SNEGSKA (reference sequence). The CDR3 extends over 12 amino acids. Sequenced here: CD4+ T cells from blood, cultured in vitro, sampled after SARS-CoV-2 vaccination. This TCR derives from a human donor who received a COVID-19 vaccine. This chain connects TRBV20-1 to TRBJ2-7; 7 nucleotides agree with TRBD1. The CDR3 DNA reads TGCAGTGCTACGGACAGGTCCTACGAGCAGTACTTC. Its translation: CSATDRSYEQYF.